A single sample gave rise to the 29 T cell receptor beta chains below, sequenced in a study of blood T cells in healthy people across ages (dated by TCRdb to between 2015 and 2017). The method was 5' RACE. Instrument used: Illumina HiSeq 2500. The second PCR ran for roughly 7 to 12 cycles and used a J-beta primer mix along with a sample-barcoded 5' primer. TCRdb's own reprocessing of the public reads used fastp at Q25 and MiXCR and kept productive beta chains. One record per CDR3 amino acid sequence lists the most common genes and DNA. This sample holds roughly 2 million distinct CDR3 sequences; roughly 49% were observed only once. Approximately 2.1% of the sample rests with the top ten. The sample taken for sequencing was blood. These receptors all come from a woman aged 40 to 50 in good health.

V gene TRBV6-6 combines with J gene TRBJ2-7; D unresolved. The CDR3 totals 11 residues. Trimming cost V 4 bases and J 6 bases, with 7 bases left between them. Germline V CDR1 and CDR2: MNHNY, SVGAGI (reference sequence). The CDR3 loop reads CASSLLVEQYF. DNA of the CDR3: TGTGCCAGCAGTTTGCTGGTCGAGCAGTACTTC.

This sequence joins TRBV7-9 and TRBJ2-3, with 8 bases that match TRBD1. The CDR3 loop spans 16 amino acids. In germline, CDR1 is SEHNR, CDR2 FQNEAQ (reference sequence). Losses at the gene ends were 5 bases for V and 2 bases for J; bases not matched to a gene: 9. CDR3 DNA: TGTGCCAGCAGCCAACAGGGGGGCAGAAACACAGATACGCAGTATTTT. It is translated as CASSQQGGRNTDTQYF.

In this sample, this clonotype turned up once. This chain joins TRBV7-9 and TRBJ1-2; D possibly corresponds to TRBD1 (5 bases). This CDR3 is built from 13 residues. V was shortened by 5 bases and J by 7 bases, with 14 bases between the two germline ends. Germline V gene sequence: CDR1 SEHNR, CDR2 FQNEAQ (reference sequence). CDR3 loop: CASSPMVGAGYTF. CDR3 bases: TGTGCCAGCAGCCCCATGGTAGGGGCTGGCTACACCTTC.

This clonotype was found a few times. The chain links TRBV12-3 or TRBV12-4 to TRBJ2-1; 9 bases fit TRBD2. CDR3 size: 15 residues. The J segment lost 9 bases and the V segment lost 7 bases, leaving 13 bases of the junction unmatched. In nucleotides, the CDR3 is TGTGCCAGCACCTCCGGCGGGGGGGCCTTGTCTGAGCAGTTCTTC. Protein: CASTSGGGALSEQFF.

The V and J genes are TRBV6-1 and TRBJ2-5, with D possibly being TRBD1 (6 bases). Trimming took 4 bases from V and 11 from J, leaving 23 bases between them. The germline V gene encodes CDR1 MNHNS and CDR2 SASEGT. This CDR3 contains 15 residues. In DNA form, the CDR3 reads TGTGCCAGCAGTGTTCTGGGGGCAAAGGGGTCCAAGCAGTACTTC. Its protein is CASSVLGAKGSKQYF.

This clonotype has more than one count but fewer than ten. The CDR3 DNA follows: TGTGCCAGCAGCGGGACAGGGGGCCAAAACATTCAGTACTTC. Its protein product is CASSGTGGQNIQYF. The chain is built from TRBV11-2 and TRBJ2-4, with TRBD1 matching over 12 bases. V shed 5 bases, J shed 5 bases, and the junction held 1 base outside the gene matches. The germline gives CDR1 SGHAT, CDR2 FQNNGV. CDR3 length equals 14 residues.

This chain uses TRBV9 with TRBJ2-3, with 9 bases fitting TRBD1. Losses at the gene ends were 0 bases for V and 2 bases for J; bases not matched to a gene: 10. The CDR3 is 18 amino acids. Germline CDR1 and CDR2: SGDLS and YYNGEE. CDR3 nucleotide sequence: TGTGCCAGCAGCGTAGCTAGGGGACAGGGCCCCCCCACAGATACGCAGTATTTT. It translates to CASSVARGQGPPTDTQYF.

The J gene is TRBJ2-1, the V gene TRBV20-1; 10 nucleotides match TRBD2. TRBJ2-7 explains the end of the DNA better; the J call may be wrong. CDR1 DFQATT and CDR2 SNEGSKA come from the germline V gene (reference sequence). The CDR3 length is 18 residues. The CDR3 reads CSARENSGGLSSYNEQYF. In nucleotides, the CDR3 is TGCAGTGCTAGAGAAAATAGCGGGGGGTTAAGCTCCTACAATGAGCAGTACTTC.

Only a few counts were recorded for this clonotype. The CDR3 sequence: CSADLGIGSVKLFF. CDR3 coding DNA: TGCAGTGCTGACCTAGGGATAGGCTCGGTAAAACTGTTTTTT. The V call is TRBV20-1, the J call TRBJ1-4; unclear D gene. V was pared by 5 bases and J by 10 bases, with 20 bases between. The germline CDR1 and CDR2 sequences are DFQATT and SNEGSKA (reference sequence). CDR3 length: 14 amino acids.

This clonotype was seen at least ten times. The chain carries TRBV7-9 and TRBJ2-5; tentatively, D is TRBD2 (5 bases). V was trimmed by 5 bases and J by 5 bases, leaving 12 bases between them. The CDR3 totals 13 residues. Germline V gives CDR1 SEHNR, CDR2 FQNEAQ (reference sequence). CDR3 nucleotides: TGTGCCAGCAGCAGGGCTGGGAGCGAGACCCAGTACTTC. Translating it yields CASSRAGSETQYF.

The CDR3 coding sequence is TGTGCCAGCAGTGAATCCCGGGGGATGGGAAGCAATCAGCCCCAGCATTTT. This translates into CASSESRGMGSNQPQHF. The chain has TRBV25-1 and TRBJ1-5; possible D gene TRBD1, 5 bases. The CDR3 has 17 amino acids. Germline lookup yields CDR1 MGHDK and CDR2 SYGVNS. Trimming shortened V by 1 base and J by 1 base, and 14 bases separated the two germline ends. Looking up the rest from reference TRBV25-1 and TRBJ1-5 gives the full variable domain: EADIYQTPRYLVIGTGKKITLECSQTMGHDKMYWYQQDPGMELHLIHYSYGVNSTEKGDLSSESTVSRIRTEHFPLTLESARPSHTSQYLCASSESRGMGSNQPQHFGDGTRLSIL.

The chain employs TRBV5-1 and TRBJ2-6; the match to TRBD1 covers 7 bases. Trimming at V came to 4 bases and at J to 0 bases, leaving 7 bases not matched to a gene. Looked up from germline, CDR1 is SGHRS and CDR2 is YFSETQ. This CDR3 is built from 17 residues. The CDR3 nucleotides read TGCGCCAGCAGCCCGGGACAGCTCCTCTCTGGGGCCAACGTCCTGACTTTC. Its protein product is CASSPGQLLSGANVLTF.

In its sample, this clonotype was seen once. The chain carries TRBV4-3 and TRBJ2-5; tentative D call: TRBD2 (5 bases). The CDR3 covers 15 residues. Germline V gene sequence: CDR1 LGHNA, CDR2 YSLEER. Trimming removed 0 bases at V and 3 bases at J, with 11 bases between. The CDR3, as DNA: TGCGCCAGCAGCCAAGATGGAGGCGGAGAAGAGACCCAGTACTTC. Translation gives CASSQDGGGEETQYF.

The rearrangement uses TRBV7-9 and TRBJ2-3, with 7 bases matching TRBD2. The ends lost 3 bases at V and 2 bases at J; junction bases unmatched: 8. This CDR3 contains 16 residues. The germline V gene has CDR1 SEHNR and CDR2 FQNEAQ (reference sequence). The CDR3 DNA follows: TGTGCCAGCAGCTTCCCTAGCGGAGACCCCACAGATACGCAGTATTTT. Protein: CASSFPSGDPTDTQYF.

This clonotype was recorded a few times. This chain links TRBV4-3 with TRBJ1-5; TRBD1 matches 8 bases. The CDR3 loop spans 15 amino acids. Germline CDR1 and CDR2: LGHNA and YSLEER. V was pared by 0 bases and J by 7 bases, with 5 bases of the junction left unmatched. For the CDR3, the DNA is TGCGCCAGCAGCCAAGACTGGACAGGGAGACAGCCCCAGCATTTT. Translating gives CASSQDWTGRQPQHF.

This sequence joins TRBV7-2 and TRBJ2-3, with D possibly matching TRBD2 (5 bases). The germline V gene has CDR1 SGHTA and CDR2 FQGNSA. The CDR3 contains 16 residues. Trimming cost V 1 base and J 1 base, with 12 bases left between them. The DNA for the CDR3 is TGTGCCAGCAGCTTAGAATCGCGGCGGGGCACAGATACGCAGTATTTT. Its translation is CASSLESRRGTDTQYF. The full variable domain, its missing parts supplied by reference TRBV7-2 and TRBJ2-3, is GAGVSQSPSNKVTEKGKDVELRCDPISGHTALYWYRQSLGQGLEFLIYFQGNSAPDKSGLPSDRFSAERTGGSVSTLTIQRTQQEDSAVYLCASSLESRRGTDTQYFGPGTRLTVL.

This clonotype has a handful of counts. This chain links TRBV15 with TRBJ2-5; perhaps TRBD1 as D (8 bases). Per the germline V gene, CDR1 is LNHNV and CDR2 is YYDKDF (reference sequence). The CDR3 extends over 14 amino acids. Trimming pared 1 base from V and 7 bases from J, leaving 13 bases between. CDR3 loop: CATSRADREGTQYF. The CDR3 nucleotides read TGTGCCACCAGCAGAGCGGACAGGGAGGGGACCCAGTACTTC.

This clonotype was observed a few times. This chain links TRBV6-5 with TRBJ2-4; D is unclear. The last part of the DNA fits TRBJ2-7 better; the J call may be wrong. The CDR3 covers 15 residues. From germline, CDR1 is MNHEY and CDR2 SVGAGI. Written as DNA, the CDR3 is TGTGCCAGCAGTTACTCCAGTCCCACCGGATACGAGCAGTACTTC. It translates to CASSYSSPTGYEQYF.

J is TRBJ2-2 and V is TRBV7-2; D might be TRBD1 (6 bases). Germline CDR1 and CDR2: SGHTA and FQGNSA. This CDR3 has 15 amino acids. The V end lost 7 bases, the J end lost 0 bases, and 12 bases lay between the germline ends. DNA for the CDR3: TGTGCCAGCATGACAGGTCGATCGAACACCGGGGAGCTGTTTTTT. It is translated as CASMTGRSNTGELFF.

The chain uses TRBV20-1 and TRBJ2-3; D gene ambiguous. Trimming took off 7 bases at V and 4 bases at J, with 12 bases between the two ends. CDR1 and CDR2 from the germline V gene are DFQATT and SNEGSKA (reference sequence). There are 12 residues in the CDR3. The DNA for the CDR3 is TGCAGTGTCCCCTATACCGCAGATACGCAGTATTTT. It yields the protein CSVPYTADTQYF.

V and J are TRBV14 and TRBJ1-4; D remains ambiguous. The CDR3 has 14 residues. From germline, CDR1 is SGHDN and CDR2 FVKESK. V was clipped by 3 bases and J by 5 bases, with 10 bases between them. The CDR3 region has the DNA TGTGCCAGCAGCCATCGTATGGGCAATGAAAAACTGTTTTTT. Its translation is CASSHRMGNEKLFF.

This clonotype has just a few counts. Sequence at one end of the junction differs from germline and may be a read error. The CDR3: CASSQSKTEGARNNQQFF. CDR3 bases: TGCGCCAGCAGCCAATCGAAGACCGAGGGTGCCCGGAACAATCAGCAGTTCTTC. The rearrangement uses TRBV4-1 and TRBJ2-1; TRBD2 might be the D (5 bases). Germline loops: CDR1 MGHRA, CDR2 YSYEKL. There are 18 residues in the CDR3.

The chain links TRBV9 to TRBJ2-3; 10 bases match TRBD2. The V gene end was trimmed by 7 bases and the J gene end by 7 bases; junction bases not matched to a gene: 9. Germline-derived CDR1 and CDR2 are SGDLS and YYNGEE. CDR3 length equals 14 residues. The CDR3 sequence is CASGPIAGGYTQYF. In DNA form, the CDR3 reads TGTGCCAGCGGCCCCATAGCGGGGGGTTATACGCAGTATTTT.

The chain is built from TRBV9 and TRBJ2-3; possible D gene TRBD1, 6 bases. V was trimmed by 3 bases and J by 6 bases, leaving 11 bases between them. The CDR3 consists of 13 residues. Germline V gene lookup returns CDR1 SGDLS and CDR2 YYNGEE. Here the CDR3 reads CASSARQDDTQYF. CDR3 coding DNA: TGTGCCAGCAGCGCTCGACAGGACGATACGCAGTATTTT. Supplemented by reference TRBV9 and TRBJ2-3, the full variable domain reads DSGVTQTPKHLITATGQRVTLRCSPRSGDLSVYWYQQSLDQGLQFLIQYYNGEERAKGNILERFSAQQFPDLHSELNLSSLELGDSALYFCASSARQDDTQYFGPGTRLTVL.

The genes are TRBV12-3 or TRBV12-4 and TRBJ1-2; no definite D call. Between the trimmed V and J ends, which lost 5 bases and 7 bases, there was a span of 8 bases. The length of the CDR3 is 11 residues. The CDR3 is CASSRRSGYTF. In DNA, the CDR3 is TGTGCCAGCAGTAGGAGGTCTGGCTACACCTTC.

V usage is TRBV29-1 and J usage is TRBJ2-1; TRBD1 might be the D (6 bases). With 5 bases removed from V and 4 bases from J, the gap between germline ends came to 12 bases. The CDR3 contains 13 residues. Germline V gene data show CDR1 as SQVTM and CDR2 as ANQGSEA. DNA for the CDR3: TGCAGCGTTTCTCGGACAGCTTACAATGAGCAGTTCTTC. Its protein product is CSVSRTAYNEQFF.

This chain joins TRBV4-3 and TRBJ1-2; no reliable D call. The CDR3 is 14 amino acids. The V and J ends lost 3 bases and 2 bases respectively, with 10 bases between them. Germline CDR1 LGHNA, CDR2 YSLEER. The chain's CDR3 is CASSHERVNYGYTF. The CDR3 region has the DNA TGCGCCAGCAGCCATGAACGGGTAAACTATGGCTACACCTTC.

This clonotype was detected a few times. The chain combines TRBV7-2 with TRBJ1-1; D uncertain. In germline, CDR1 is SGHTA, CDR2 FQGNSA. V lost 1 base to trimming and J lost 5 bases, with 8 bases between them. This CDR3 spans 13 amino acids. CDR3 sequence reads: CASSLEGWTEAFF. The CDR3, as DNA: TGTGCCAGCAGCTTAGAGGGTTGGACTGAAGCTTTCTTT.

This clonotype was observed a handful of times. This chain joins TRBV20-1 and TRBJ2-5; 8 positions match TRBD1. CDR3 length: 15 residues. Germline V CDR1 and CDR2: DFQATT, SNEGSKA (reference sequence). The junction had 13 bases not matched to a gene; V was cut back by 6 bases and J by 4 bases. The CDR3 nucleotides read TGCAGTGCCCCGGGACAGGTGGTTTCGGGAGAGACCCAGTACTTC. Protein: CSAPGQVVSGETQYF.